The present TCR beta chain was sequenced within a study of blood T cell repertoires in COVID-19. Assay used: immunoSEQ multiplex PCR; TCRdb lists only in-frame clones, some missing. The sample records 40,000 or so clones, approximately 90% being singletons. The germline V gene encodes CDR1 GTSNPN and CDR2 SVGIG (reference sequence). The CDR3 length is 17 residues. J was trimmed by 2 bases and V by 3 bases; bases with no gene match: 12. Seattle patient enrollment occurred during active infection, with longitudinal follow-up thereafter. This TCR was sampled from a man aged 55 to 70 with COVID-19, enrolled during active disease. This chain uses TRBV30 with TRBJ1-5, with 8 nucleotides matching TRBD1. The source material was peripheral blood. The CDR3 reads CAWSPMDRVGGNQPQHF. The CDR3 coding sequence is TGTGCCTGGAGCCCTATGGACAGGGTCGGGGGCAATCAGCCCCAGCATTTT.